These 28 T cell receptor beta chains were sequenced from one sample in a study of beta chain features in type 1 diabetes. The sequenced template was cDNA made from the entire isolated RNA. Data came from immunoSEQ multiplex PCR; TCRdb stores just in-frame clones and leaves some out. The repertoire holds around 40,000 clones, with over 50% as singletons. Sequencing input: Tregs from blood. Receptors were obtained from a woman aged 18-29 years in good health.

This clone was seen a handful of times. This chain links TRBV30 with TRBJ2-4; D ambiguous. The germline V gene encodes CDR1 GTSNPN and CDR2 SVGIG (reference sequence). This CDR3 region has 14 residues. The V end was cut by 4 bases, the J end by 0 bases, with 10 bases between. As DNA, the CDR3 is TGTGCCTGGAACCCGCTACTAGCCAAAAACATTCAGTACTTC. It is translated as CAWNPLLAKNIQYF.

In nucleotides, the CDR3 is TGTGCCAGCAGCCTTGGACTGAATAATGAAAAACTGTTTTTT. Translation: CASSLGLNNEKLFF. V usage is TRBV14 and J usage is TRBJ1-4, with D uncertain. Germline V lookup: CDR1 SGHDN, CDR2 FVKESK. The length of the CDR3 is 14 residues. The V and J ends lost 4 bases and 4 bases respectively, with 10 bases between them.

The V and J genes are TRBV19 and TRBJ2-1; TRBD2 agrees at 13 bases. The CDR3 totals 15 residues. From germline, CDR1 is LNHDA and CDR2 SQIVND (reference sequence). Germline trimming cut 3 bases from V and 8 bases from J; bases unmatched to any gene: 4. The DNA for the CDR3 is TGTGCCAGTAGTATTCGACTAGCGGGAGGCTATGAGCAGTTCTTC. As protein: CASSIRLAGGYEQFF.

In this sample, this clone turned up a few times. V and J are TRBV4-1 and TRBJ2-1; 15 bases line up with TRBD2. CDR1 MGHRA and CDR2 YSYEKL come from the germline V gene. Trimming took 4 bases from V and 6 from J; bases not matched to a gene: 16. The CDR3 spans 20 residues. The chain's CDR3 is CASSLEPGTSGRMIVNEQFF. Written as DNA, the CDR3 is TGCGCCAGCAGCCTTGAACCCGGGACTAGCGGGAGGATGATCGTCAATGAGCAGTTCTTC.

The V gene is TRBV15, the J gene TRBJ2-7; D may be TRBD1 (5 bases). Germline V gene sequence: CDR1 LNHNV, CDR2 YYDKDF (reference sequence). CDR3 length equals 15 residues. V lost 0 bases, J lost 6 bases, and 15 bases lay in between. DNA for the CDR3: TGTGCCACCAGCAGAGAAGCAGGGTTTTCGAGCGAGCAGTACTTC. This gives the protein CATSREAGFSSEQYF.

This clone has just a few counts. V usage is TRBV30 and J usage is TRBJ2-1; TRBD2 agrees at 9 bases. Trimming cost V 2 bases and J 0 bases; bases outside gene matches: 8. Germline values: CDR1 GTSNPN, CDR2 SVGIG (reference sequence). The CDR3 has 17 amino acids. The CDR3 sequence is CAWSTLAGESSYNEQFF. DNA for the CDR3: TGTGCCTGGAGTACCTTAGCGGGAGAGAGCTCCTACAATGAGCAGTTCTTC.

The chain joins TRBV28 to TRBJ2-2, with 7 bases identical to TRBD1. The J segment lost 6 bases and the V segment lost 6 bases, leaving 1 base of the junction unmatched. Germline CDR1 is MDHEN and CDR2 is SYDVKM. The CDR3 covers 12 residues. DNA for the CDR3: TGTGCCAGCAGACAGGGGCCCGGGGAGCTGTTTTTT. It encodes CASRQGPGELFF.

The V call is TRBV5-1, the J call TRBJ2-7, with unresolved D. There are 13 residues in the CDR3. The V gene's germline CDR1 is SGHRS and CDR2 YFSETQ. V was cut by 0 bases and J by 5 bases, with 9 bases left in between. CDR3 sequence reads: CASSLAGTHEQYF. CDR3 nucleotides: TGCGCCAGCAGCTTGGCCGGTACCCACGAGCAGTACTTC.

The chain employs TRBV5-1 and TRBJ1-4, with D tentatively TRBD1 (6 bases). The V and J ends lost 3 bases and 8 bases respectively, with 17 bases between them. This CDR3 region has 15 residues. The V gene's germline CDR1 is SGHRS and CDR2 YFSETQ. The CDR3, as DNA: TGCGCCAGCAGCTCCTCCGGGACATCCGAAGAAAAACTGTTTTTT. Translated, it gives CASSSSGTSEEKLFF.

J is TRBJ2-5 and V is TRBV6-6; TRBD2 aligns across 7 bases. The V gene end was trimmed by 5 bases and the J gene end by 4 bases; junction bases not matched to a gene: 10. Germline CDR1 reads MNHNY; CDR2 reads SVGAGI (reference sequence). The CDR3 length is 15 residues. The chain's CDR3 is CASSQQTSSSETQYF. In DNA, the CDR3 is TGTGCCAGCAGTCAACAGACTAGCAGTTCAGAGACCCAGTACTTC.

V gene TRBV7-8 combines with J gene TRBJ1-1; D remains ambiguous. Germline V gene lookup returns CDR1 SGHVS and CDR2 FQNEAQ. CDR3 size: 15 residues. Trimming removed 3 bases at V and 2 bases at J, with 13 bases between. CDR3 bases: TGTGCCAGCAGCTTGGAGAAGATCCGAAACACTGAAGCTTTCTTT. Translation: CASSLEKIRNTEAFF. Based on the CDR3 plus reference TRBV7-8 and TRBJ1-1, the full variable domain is GAGVSQSPRYKVAKRGQDVALRCDPISGHVSLFWYQQALGQGPEFLTYFQNEAQLDKSGLPSDRFFAERPEGSVSTLKIQRTQQEDSAVYLCASSLEKIRNTEAFFGQGTRLTVV.

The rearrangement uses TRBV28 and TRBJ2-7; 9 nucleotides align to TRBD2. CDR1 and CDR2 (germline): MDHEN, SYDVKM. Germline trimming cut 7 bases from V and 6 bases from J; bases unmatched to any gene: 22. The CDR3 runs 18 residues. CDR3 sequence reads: CASTKTTGPSGRFGEQYF. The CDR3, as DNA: TGTGCCAGCACCAAAACTACCGGACCAAGCGGGAGGTTTGGCGAGCAGTACTTC.

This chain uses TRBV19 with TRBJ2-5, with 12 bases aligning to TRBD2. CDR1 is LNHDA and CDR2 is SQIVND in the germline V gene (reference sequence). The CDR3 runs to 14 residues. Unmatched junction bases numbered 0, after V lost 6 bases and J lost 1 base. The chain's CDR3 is CASRLAGGQETQYF. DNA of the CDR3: TGTGCCAGTAGACTAGCGGGAGGCCAAGAGACCCAGTACTTC.

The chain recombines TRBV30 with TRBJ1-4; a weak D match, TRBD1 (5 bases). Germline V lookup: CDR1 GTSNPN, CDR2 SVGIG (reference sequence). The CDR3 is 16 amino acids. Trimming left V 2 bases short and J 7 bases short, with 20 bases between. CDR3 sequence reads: CAWSKGNLVSGEKLFF. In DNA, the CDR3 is TGTGCCTGGAGTAAGGGGAACCTAGTATCCGGTGAAAAACTGTTTTTT. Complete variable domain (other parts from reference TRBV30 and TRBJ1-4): SQTIHQWPATLVQPVGSPLSLECTVEGTSNPNLYWYRQAAGRGLQLLFYSVGIGQISSEVPQNLSASRPQDRQFILSSKKLLLSDSGFYLCAWSKGNLVSGEKLFFGSGTQLSVL.

This CDR3 reads CASSFQNYGYTF. CDR3 in DNA: TGTGCCAGCAGTTTTCAGAACTATGGCTACACCTTC. The chain links TRBV6-5 to TRBJ1-2; D uncertain. Between the trimmed V and J ends, which lost 4 bases and 2 bases, there was a span of 5 bases. The germline gives CDR1 MNHEY, CDR2 SVGAGI. The CDR3 sequence is 12 residues long.

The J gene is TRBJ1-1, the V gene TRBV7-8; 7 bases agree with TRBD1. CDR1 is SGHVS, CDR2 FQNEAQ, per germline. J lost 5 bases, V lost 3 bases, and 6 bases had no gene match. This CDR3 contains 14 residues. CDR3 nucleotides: TGTGCCAGCAGCTTTAACAGGGGTAGGACTGAAGCTTTCTTT. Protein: CASSFNRGRTEAFF.

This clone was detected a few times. CDR3 sequence reads: CSYFGLAGGGETQYF. In DNA form, the CDR3 reads TGCAGCTATTTCGGACTAGCGGGAGGTGGGGAGACCCAGTACTTC. The rearrangement joins TRBV29-1 to TRBJ2-5; 14 bases match TRBD2. The ends lost 8 bases at V and 5 bases at J; junction bases unmatched: 10. The CDR3 spans 15 residues. Germline CDR1 reads SQVTM; CDR2 reads ANQGSEA. Complete variable domain (other parts from reference TRBV29-1 and TRBJ2-5): SAVISQKPSRDICQRGTSLTIQCQVDSQVTMMFWYRQQPGQSLTLIATANQGSEATYESGFVIDKFPISRPNLTFSTLTVSNMSPEDSSIYLCSYFGLAGGGETQYFGPGTRLLVL.

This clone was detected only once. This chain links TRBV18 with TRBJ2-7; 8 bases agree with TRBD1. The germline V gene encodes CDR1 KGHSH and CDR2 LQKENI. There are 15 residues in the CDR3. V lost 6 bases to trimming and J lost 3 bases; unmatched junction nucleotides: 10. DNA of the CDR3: TGTGCCAGCTCTCCAGGGGGCAGGGGGATCTACGAGCAGTACTTC. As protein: CASSPGGRGIYEQYF.

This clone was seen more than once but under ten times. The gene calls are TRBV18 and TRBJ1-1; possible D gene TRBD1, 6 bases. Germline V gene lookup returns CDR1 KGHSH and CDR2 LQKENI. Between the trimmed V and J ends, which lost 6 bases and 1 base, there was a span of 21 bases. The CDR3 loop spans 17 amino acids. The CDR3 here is CASSVSTSGAGNTEAFF. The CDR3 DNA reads TGTGCCAGCTCCGTTTCCACGTCAGGGGCTGGGAACACTGAAGCTTTCTTT.

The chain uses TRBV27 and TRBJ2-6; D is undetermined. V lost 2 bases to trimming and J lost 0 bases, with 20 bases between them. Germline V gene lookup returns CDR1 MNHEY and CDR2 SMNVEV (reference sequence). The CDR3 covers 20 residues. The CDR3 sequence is CASSLTAAMLGSSGANVLTF. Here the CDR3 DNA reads TGTGCCAGCAGTTTAACCGCAGCGATGTTAGGCTCCTCTGGGGCCAACGTCCTGACTTTC.

The CDR3 region is CASSYSKDSTEAFF. CDR3 nucleotide sequence: TGTGCCAGCAGTTACTCGAAGGACAGCACTGAAGCTTTCTTT. The genes are TRBV6-5 and TRBJ1-1, with D perhaps TRBD1 (6 bases). CDR3 size: 14 residues. Germline V gene lookup returns CDR1 MNHEY and CDR2 SVGAGI. Trimming took off 0 bases at V and 4 bases at J, with 9 bases between the two ends.

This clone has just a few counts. CDR3 amino acids: CASSLYSDQPQHF. CDR3 nucleotide sequence: TGTGCCAGCAGTTTATATTCGGATCAGCCCCAGCATTTT. The chain links TRBV28 to TRBJ1-5; D unresolved. Trimming stripped 1 base from V and 5 bases from J, with 6 bases between. The CDR3 length is 13 residues. The germline V gene has CDR1 MDHEN and CDR2 SYDVKM.

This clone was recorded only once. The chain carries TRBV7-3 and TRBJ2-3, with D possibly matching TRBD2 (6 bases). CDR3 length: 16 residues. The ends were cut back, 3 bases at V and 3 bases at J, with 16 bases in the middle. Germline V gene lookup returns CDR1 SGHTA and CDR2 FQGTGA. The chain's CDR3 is CASSFRAGSRTDTQYF. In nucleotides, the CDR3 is TGTGCCAGCAGCTTTAGGGCGGGAAGTCGGACAGATACGCAGTATTTT. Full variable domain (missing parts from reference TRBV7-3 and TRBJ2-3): GAGVSQTPSNKVTEKGKYVELRCDPISGHTALYWYRQSLGQGPEFLIYFQGTGAADDSGLPNDRFFAVRPEGSVSTLKIQRTERGDSAVYLCASSFRAGSRTDTQYFGPGTRLTVL.

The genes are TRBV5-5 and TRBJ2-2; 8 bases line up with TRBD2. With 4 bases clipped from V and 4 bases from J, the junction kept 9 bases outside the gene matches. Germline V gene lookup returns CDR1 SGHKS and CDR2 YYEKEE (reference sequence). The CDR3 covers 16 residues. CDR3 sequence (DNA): TGTGCCAGCAGCCACGAGCGGGGGTCGAGCACCGGGGAGCTGTTTTTT. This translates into CASSHERGSSTGELFF.

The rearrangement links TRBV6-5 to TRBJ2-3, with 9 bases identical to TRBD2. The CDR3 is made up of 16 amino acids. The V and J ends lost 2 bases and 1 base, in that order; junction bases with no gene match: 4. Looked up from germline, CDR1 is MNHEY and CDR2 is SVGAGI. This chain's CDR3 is CASSYRSSGGTDTQYF. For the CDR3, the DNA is TGTGCCAGCAGTTACAGGTCTAGCGGGGGCACAGATACGCAGTATTTT.

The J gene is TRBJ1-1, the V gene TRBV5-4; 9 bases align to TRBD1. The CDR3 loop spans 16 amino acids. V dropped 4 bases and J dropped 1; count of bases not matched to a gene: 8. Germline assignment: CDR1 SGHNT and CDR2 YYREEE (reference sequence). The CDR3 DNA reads TGTGCCAGCAGCCAGACAGGGGGTCTCTCGAACACTGAAGCTTTCTTT. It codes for CASSQTGGLSNTEAFF.

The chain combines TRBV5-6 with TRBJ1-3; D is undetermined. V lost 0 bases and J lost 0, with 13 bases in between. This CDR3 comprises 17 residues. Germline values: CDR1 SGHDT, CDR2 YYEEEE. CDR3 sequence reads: CASSLVGGTSSGNTIYF. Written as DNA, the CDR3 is TGTGCCAGCAGCTTGGTGGGCGGAACTAGCTCTGGAAACACCATATATTTT.

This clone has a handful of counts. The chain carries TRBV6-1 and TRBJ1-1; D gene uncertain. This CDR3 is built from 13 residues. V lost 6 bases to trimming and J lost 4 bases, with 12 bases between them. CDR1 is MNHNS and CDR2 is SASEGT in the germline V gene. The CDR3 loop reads CASRLGGPTEAFF. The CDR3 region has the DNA TGTGCCAGCAGACTAGGCGGTCCCACTGAAGCTTTCTTT.